A selection of T cell receptor beta chains follows, all from one sample in a study of monozygotic twins with inflammatory bowel disease. TCRdb re-analyzed the 5' RACE reads; it lists each CDR3 protein once, without DNA. The table lists 200,000 to 250,000 distinct CDR3 sequences. The specimen was blood. These receptors all stem from a human donor with ulcerative colitis or Crohn's disease, or a healthy co-twin of an affected twin (not recorded which). Each CDR3 is given with its conserved first and last residue.

v_gene	j_gene	CDR3aa
TRBV20-1	TRBJ1-1	CSAQKSGHMNTEAFF
TRBV19	TRBJ1-5	CASNPRPGPQHF
TRBV20-1	TRBJ1-1	CSARDGSINTEAFF
TRBV6-1	TRBJ2-2	CASSDAGWTTDTGELFF
TRBV2	TRBJ1-6	CASGRTASSYNSPLHF
TRBV5-1	TRBJ2-3	CASRYGELFEADTQYF
TRBV7-9	TRBJ2-7	CASSLSVEQYF
TRBV29-1	TRBJ2-7	CSGGQLTPAGDYEQYF
TRBV6-1	TRBJ2-1	CASSPTLGQGFGNEQFF
TRBV3-1	TRBJ1-2	CASGPSSYGYTF
TRBV30	TRBJ1-1	CARQRGTEAFF
TRBV7-6	TRBJ2-1	CASSSRGAGGRNEQFF
TRBV20-1	TRBJ2-4	CSAPTGGRTQGAKNIQYF
TRBV5-1	TRBJ2-3	CASSPKATTDTQYF
TRBV20-1	TRBJ1-6	CSARGRTENSPLHF
TRBV4-1	TRBJ1-1	CASGAPNTEAFF
TRBV7-2	TRBJ2-2	CASSFRQGWTGELFF
TRBV27	TRBJ2-7	CASSLRQASYEQYF
TRBV12-3/TRBV12-4	TRBJ1-1	CASSWKDLGSEAFF
TRBV6-6	TRBJ1-4	CASSPGGGNEKLFF
TRBV7-6	TRBJ2-1	CASSSGGEQFF
TRBV4-2	TRBJ2-1	CASSQDSDRLYNEQFF
TRBV7-3	TRBJ2-5	CASSLGALQGAETQYF
TRBV27	TRBJ2-2	CASSLGRRTNTGELFF
TRBV25-1	TRBJ1-2	CASSERSGINYGYTF
TRBV6-5	TRBJ2-1	CASSRSGYGEQFF
TRBV14	TRBJ1-5	CASSQDSVGPQHF
TRBV29-1	TRBJ1-1	CSVDGTAGTEAFF
TRBV12-3/TRBV12-4	TRBJ1-5	CASSFRRAARNQPQHF
TRBV12-3/TRBV12-4	TRBJ2-1	CASSLQRVDNEQFF
TRBV3-1	TRBJ2-1	CASSRNRGLAGEEQFF
TRBV7-9	TRBJ1-5	CASSSTGRQPQHF
TRBV7-2	TRBJ1-5	CASSFGRTGNDQPQHF
TRBV20-1	TRBJ2-1	CSATPDNEQFF
TRBV7-2	TRBJ2-5	CASSPSTGGAKTQYF
TRBV16	TRBJ2-7	CASSVTTGVRNEQYF
TRBV23-1	TRBJ2-3	CASGGREWTDTQYF
TRBV5-1	TRBJ1-2	CASGGGQGVNGYTF
TRBV7-8	TRBJ2-3	CASSLEGGTGTDTQYF
TRBV6-5	TRBJ2-1	CASRSQAGGPAYSEQFF
TRBV12-3/TRBV12-4	TRBJ1-2	CASSRGTGSGVHGYTF
TRBV3-1	TRBJ2-3	CASSDPGLGTDTQYF
TRBV6-6	TRBJ2-5	CASSWGLQETQYF
TRBV5-1	TRBJ2-3	CASSLPELGQGVDTQYF
TRBV20-1	TRBJ2-1	CSVQRGEVERFF
TRBV4-3	TRBJ2-1	CASSQGPGPPNNEQFF
TRBV18	TRBJ2-5	CASSPPDTWETQYF
TRBV20-1	TRBJ2-3	CSARPLSRGGRPTDTQYF
TRBV7-9	TRBJ1-2	CASIQTSGTRGGYTF